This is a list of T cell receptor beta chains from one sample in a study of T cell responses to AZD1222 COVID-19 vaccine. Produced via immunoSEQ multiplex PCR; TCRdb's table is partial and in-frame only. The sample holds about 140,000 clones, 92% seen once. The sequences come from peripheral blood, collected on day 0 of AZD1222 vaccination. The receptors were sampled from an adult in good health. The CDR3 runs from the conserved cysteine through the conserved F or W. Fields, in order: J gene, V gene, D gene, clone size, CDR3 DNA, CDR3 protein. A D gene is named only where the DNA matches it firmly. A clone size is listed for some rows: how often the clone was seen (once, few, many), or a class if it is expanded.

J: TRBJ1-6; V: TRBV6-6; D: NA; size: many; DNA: TGTGCCAGCAGCCAGGACAGATATAATTCACCCCTCCACTTT; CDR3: CASSQDRYNSPLHF
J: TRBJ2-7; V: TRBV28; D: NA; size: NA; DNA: TGTGCCAGCAGGTCTGGAGGGCTTTACGAGCAGTACTTC; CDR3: CASRSGGLYEQYF
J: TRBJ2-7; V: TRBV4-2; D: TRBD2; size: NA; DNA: TGTGCCAGCAGCCATACAAAAGGACTAGTACGGGGCGAGCAGTACTTC; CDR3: CASSHTKGLVRGEQYF
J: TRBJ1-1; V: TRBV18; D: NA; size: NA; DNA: TGTGCCAGCTCACCATTACAGGAAAACACTGAAGCTTTCTTT; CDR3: CASSPLQENTEAFF
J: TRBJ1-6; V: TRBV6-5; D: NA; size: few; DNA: TGTGCCAGCAGACAGAGTACTAATTCACCCCTCCACTTT; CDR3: CASRQSTNSPLHF
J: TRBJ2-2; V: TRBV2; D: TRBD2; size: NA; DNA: TGTGCCAGCGGGAGCGGGACTAGCGGGGAGCTGTTTTTT; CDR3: CASGSGTSGELFF
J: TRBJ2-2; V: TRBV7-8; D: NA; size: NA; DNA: TGTGCCAGCAGCCAAACGCGGTTGAACACCGGGGAGCTGTTTTTT; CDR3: CASSQTRLNTGELFF
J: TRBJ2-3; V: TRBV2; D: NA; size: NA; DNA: TGTGCCAGCATGGGACTCTCAGATACGCAGTATTTT; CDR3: CASMGLSDTQYF
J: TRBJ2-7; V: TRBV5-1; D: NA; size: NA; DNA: TGCGCCAGCAGCTTTCACCGACAGGAAAGCTCCTACGAGCAGTACTTC; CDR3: CASSFHRQESSYEQYF
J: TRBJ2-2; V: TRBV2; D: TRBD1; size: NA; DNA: TGTGCCAGCAGGGACAGGGATATCTCCGGGGAGCTGTTTTTT; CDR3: CASRDRDISGELFF
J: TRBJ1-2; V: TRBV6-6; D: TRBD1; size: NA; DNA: TGTGCCAGCAGCCCGACAGGGAGCTATGGCTACACCTTC; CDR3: CASSPTGSYGYTF
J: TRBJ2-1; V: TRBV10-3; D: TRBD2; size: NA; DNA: TGTGCCATCAGTGCGGGAGGGCAGGCTAGCGGGGGGGCCTCCTACAATGAGCAGTTCTTC; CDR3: CAISAGGQASGGASYNEQFF
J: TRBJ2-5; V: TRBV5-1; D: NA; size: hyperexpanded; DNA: TGCGCCAGCAGCTTGGGTCTAGGTTGGACCCAGTACTTC; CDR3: CASSLGLGWTQYF
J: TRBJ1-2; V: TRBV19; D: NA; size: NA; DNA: TGTGCCAGTAGTATAGGGGGGCAATTAGGGGCGAGGACAAGGCACAATCTGGACTACACCTTC; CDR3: CASSIGGQLGARTRHNLDYTF
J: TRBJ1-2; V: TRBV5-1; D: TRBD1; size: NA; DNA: TGCGCCAGCAGCATTGGTATAGGACAGGGCTATGGCTACACCTTC; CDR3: CASSIGIGQGYGYTF